A selection of T cell receptor beta chains follows, all from one sample in a study of CD4+ T cells in melanoma. TCRdb keeps only in-frame clones here, not all; method: immunoSEQ multiplex PCR. The sample has 110,000 to 150,000 clones; approximately 91% are singletons. The receptors were gathered from a human donor with melanoma. Each CDR3 is given with its conserved first and last residue. D genes are given only for firm matches. Some rows have no size entry. The others give once, few or many, or a class for an expanded clone.

CASSFSPGGRDTEAFF TGCGCCAGCAGCTTCTCTCCAGGGGGAAGGGACACTGAAGCTTTCTTT TRBV5-1 TRBD1 NA TRBJ1-1
CASSPNWVDGDEQFF TGTGCCAGCAGCCCAAACTGGGTGGATGGGGATGAGCAGTTCTTC TRBV7-9 NA NA TRBJ2-1
CASSPGGGENTEAFF TGTGCCAGCAGCCCGGGGGGCGGAGAGAACACTGAAGCTTTCTTT TRBV7-3 NA NA TRBJ1-1
CASSQGYQPQHF TGTGCCAGCAGCCAAGGTTATCAGCCCCAGCATTTT TRBV14 NA NA TRBJ1-5
CASSTRQGVDEQYF TGTGCCAGCAGCACGAGACAGGGGGTCGACGAGCAGTACTTC TRBV7-8 TRBD1 NA TRBJ2-7
CASSQGTGNNQPQHF TGTGCCAGCTCCCAGGGTACAGGAAACAATCAGCCCCAGCATTTT TRBV18 NA NA TRBJ1-5
CASSKEEYQETQYF TGCGCCAGCAGCAAAGAGGAGTACCAAGAGACCCAGTACTTC TRBV5-1 NA NA TRBJ2-5
CSVLDGVNQPQHF TGCAGCGTTTTGGACGGGGTCAATCAGCCCCAGCATTTT TRBV29-1 NA NA TRBJ1-5
CASSQDTRTEAFF TGCGCCAGCAGCCAAGATACGAGGACTGAAGCTTTCTTT TRBV4-1 NA NA TRBJ1-1
CASSSLGTANYGYTF TGCGCCAGCAGCAGCCTGGGGACAGCTAACTATGGCTACACCTTC TRBV5-1 TRBD1 NA TRBJ1-2
CASRTGGDTIYF TGTGCCAGCAGGACGGGAGGAGACACCATATATTTT TRBV2 NA NA TRBJ1-3
CASSQSSPGNTGELFF TGCGCCAGCAGTCAATCGTCCCCGGGGAACACCGGGGAGCTGTTTTTT TRBV23-1 NA NA TRBJ2-2
CACERGAYEQYF TGTGCCTGCGAGCGGGGGGCCTACGAGCAGTACTTC TRBV30 TRBD2 NA TRBJ2-7
CASVRSGGTDTQYF TGTGCCAGCGTAAGGTCGGGGGGCACAGATACGCAGTATTTT TRBV5-6 NA NA TRBJ2-3
CASSYLGAGGYTF TGTGCCAGCAGTTACCTGGGGGCAGGGGGCTACACCTTC TRBV6-6 NA NA TRBJ1-2
CASSQDRAFGEQFF TGTGCCAGCAGCCAGGACAGGGCGTTCGGTGAGCAGTTCTTC TRBV11-2 TRBD1 NA TRBJ2-1
CASSAGQGHGYTF TGTGCCAGCAGCGCTGGACAGGGACATGGCTACACCTTC TRBV7-3 TRBD1 NA TRBJ1-2
CASSRPLAGGTNEQFF TGTGCCAGCAGCCGCCCTCTAGCGGGGGGAACCAATGAGCAGTTCTTC TRBV4-2 TRBD2 NA TRBJ2-1
CASSEPGQALSGELFF TGCGCCAGCAGTGAACCGGGACAGGCCCTCAGCGGGGAGCTGTTTTTT TRBV10-2 TRBD1 NA TRBJ2-2
CASSYAETSPEQYF TGTGCCAGCAGTTACGCCGAGACTAGCCCTGAGCAGTACTTC TRBV6-6 TRBD2 once TRBJ2-7
CSVVRQGEQDTQYF TGCAGCGTTGTCCGGCAGGGGGAACAAGATACGCAGTATTTT TRBV29-1 TRBD1 NA TRBJ2-3
CASSGGSEGGAETQYF TGTGCCAGCAGTGGAGGTTCTGAAGGGGGGGCAGAGACCCAGTACTTC TRBV2 NA NA TRBJ2-5
CASSTDINNEQFF TGTGCCAGCTCGACAGACATAAACAATGAGCAGTTCTTC TRBV18 NA NA TRBJ2-1
CASSLEAVSSYNSPLHF TGTGCCAGCAGCTTAGAGGCAGTTAGCTCCTATAATTCACCCCTCCACTTT TRBV11-2 NA NA TRBJ1-6
CASRLEGRDRASPLHF TGTGCAAGTCGCTTAGAAGGCCGGGACAGGGCTTCACCCCTCCACTTT TRBV12-2 NA NA TRBJ1-6
CASKSRDISYEQYF TGTGCCAGCAAATCCAGGGACATCTCCTACGAGCAGTACTTC TRBV6-5 NA NA TRBJ2-7
CASSLGRGGIQPQHF TGTGCCAGCAGCTTAGGTCGTGGCGGTATTCAGCCCCAGCATTTT TRBV7-8 NA NA TRBJ1-5
CASSITRGEYGYTF TGTGCCAGTAGTATAACCAGGGGAGAATACGGCTACACCTTC TRBV19 NA NA TRBJ1-2
CASSPGTGYLGTQYF TGTGCCAGCAGCCCTGGGACAGGGTACTTAGGTACGCAGTATTTT TRBV6-1 TRBD1 NA TRBJ2-3
CASSRGSHRTRGPNEKLFF TGTGCCAGTAGTAGGGGGTCACACAGGACCCGGGGGCCTAATGAAAAACTGTTTTTT TRBV19 NA NA TRBJ1-4
CASIDTGSLETQYF TGTGCCAGCATTGATACGGGAAGCTTAGAGACCCAGTACTTC TRBV6-6 NA NA TRBJ2-5
CASSRSIFRESSTDTQYF TGCGCCAGCAGCCGATCGATTTTCCGGGAATCCAGCACAGATACGCAGTATTTT TRBV4-1 NA NA TRBJ2-3
CASSFGGGAGETQYF TGTGCCAGCAGCTTCGGAGGGGGGGCCGGGGAGACCCAGTACTTC TRBV7-3 NA NA TRBJ2-5
CATSRVDRNQPQHF TGTGCCACCAGCAGAGTCGACAGGAATCAGCCCCAGCATTTT TRBV15 NA NA TRBJ1-5
CASSLLTSSTDTQYF TGTGCCAGCAGCTTACTCACAAGTAGCACAGATACGCAGTATTTT TRBV7-3 NA NA TRBJ2-3
CAWSPNRGSGGEQFF TGTGCCTGGAGCCCCAATCGGGGTAGCGGGGGGGAGCAGTTCTTC TRBV30 TRBD2 NA TRBJ2-1
CASSGQRYEQYF TGTGCCAGCAGTGGACAGAGATACGAGCAGTACTTC TRBV6-6 NA few TRBJ2-7
CASSVANRGATDTQYF TGTGCCAGCAGCGTAGCTAATCGGGGGGCCACAGATACGCAGTATTTT TRBV9 NA NA TRBJ2-3